This T cell receptor (beta chain) was sequenced for a study of OX40 agonist ivuxolimab in advanced cancers. Overall study context: Patients achieving partial responses numbered three: one hepatocellular carcinoma case and two cutaneous melanoma cases.

V was shortened by 3 bases and J by 2 bases, with 0 bases between the two germline ends. In germline, CDR1 is SGHTA, CDR2 FQGNSA. The CDR3 spans 11 residues. Sequencing used immunoSEQ multiplex PCR; TCRdb keeps in-frame clones, though not all of them. Of more than 25,000 clones listed, 74% are singletons. Study-wide results and caveats: Expanded clones were, on average, more numerous among CD8+ T cells than CD4+. CD4+ and CD8+ blood T cells expanded clonally by week 6 at 0.1 to 3.0 mg/kg.

With regard to this clone: The antigen remains unidentified.

The clonotype comes from an adult with an advanced solid tumor such as melanoma, head and neck, liver or kidney cancer. Specimen: CD4+ or CD8+ T cells sorted from blood, collected in a trial of the OX40 agonist ivuxolimab. V and J are TRBV7-2 and TRBJ2-3; D not certain. The CDR3 region is CASSFTDTQYF. As DNA, the CDR3 is TGTGCCAGCAGCTTCACAGATACGCAGTATTTT.